This T cell receptor beta chain was retrieved from a study of blood T cell repertoires in COVID-19. Study-level background: Sources were T cells, B-cell-depleted T cells, or PBMCs; the material itself was cDNA or gDNA.

The CDR3 extends over 15 amino acids. V was clipped by 6 bases and J by 8 bases; unmatched bases: 11. Germline V lookup: CDR1 MNHEY, CDR2 SMNVEV (reference sequence). Original data processing: Reference gene primer amplification gave estimated nucleated cell counts. Clones were read by immunoSEQ multiplex PCR, and TCRdb kept only the in-frame ones, dropping some. Clone size and the V and J calls come from that table; the DNA yielded D and trimming. Among fewer than 200,000 clones listed, 80% to 90% were seen once. The specimen was peripheral blood. The origin of this receptor is a woman in her fifties or sixties with COVID-19, enrolled during active disease. This chain uses TRBV27 with TRBJ2-1, with TRBD1 identical over 9 bases. The CDR3 nucleotides read TGTGCCAGCAGCCAAGAGGGGACAGGGTACCATGAGCAGTTCTTC. Amino acid sequence: CASSQEGTGYHEQFF.